The 26 T cell receptor beta chains listed next were all sequenced from one sample in a study of blood T cell repertoires in COVID-19 (dated by TCRdb to the early 2020s). Library preparation used the immunoSEQ multiplex PCR assay. TCRdb carries this immuneACCESS record with in-frame sequences only. Its versions omit some clonotypes, under half of them owing to an unresolved V gene in the studies checked, with the rest unexplained. The sample includes 300,000 to 350,000 clones, with 85% to 90% observed a single time. Of the sample, roughly 2.8% is held by the ten largest clones. The sequenced material came from peripheral blood. The source is a woman in her twenties or thirties with COVID-19, enrolled during active disease.

V gene TRBV7-9 combines with J gene TRBJ1-2, with unresolved D. Germline V gene sequence: CDR1 SEHNR, CDR2 FQNEAQ (reference sequence). This CDR3 spans 14 amino acids. V lost 5 bases to trimming and J lost 7 bases, with 17 bases between them. The chain's CDR3 is CASSPRTPVGGYTF. CDR3 in DNA: TGTGCCAGCAGCCCTCGGACTCCTGTGGGTGGCTACACCTTC.

The chain has TRBV7-6 and TRBJ2-2; 11 positions match TRBD2. The CDR3 has 14 amino acids. The V segment lost 5 bases and the J segment 7 bases; nucleotides outside the gene matches: 3. Germline V gene data show CDR1 as SGHVS and CDR2 as FNYEAQ. The CDR3 here is CASSPGTSGGELFF. Written as DNA, the CDR3 is TGTGCCAGCAGCCCAGGGACTAGCGGCGGGGAGCTGTTTTTT.

This chain connects TRBV19 to TRBJ2-3; TRBD2 aligns across 11 bases. The CDR3 extends over 16 amino acids. Germline CDR1 is LNHDA and CDR2 is SQIVND (reference sequence). The trim removed 4 bases at V and 2 bases at J, leaving 5 bases unmatched. The DNA of the CDR3 is TGTGCCAGTAGTACCCTACTAGCGGGAGCCACAGATACGCAGTATTTT. Protein: CASSTLLAGATDTQYF.

The chain links TRBV9 to TRBJ2-1; TRBD2 aligns across 12 bases. The germline CDR1 and CDR2 sequences are SGDLS and YYNGEE. The ends lost 3 bases at V and 8 bases at J; junction bases unmatched: 9. This CDR3 is built from 16 residues. CDR3 sequence: CASSASLAGGLDEQFF. CDR3 bases: TGTGCCAGCAGCGCCAGCCTAGCGGGAGGGTTGGATGAGCAGTTCTTC. The variable domain in full, with the rest retrieved from reference TRBV9 and TRBJ2-1, is DSGVTQTPKHLITATGQRVTLRCSPRSGDLSVYWYQQSLDQGLQFLIQYYNGEERAKGNILERFSAQQFPDLHSELNLSSLELGDSALYFCASSASLAGGLDEQFFGPGTRLTVL.

The rearrangement uses TRBV18 and TRBJ1-2; 8 bases agree with TRBD1. This CDR3 has 13 amino acids. Trimming at V came to 3 bases and at J to 8 bases, leaving 5 bases not matched to a gene. Germline V gene data show CDR1 as KGHSH and CDR2 as LQKENI. The CDR3 region has the DNA TGTGCCAGCTCACCCGACAGGGGCACGGGCTACACCTTC. Protein sequence: CASSPDRGTGYTF.

This clone was seen only once. The V gene is TRBV3-1 (or the pseudogene TRBV3-2), the J gene TRBJ1-1; the match to TRBD1 covers 9 bases. Germline CDR1 reads LGHDT; CDR2 reads YNNKEL (reference sequence). J lost 12 bases, V lost 3 bases, and 11 bases had no gene match. CDR3 size: 14 residues. The CDR3 DNA sequence: TGTGCCAGCAGCCAGGCCCGGACAGGGGATTCGACTTTCTTT. Residues: CASSQARTGDSTFF.

The chain carries TRBV5-1 and TRBJ2-1; TRBD1 aligns across 8 bases. Germline CDR1 and CDR2: SGHRS and YFSETQ. Trimming cost V 4 bases and J 2 bases; bases outside gene matches: 8. The CDR3 is made up of 16 amino acids. The CDR3 loop is CASSPGQGVPYNEQFF. CDR3 coding DNA: TGCGCCAGCAGCCCCGGACAGGGAGTCCCCTACAATGAGCAGTTCTTC.

The gene calls are TRBV6-4 and TRBJ2-7; 10 bases agree with TRBD1. Germline trimming cut 6 bases from V and 2 bases from J; bases unmatched to any gene: 7. Looked up from germline, CDR1 is MRHNA and CDR2 is SNTAGT. This CDR3 has 15 residues. CDR3 nucleotide sequence: TGTGCCAGCAGGCTCCCCGGGACAGGGGCCTACGAGCAGTACTTC. Translation gives CASRLPGTGAYEQYF.

The rearrangement joins TRBV12-3 or TRBV12-4 to TRBJ2-7; unclear D gene. The CDR3 runs 13 residues. V was trimmed by 1 base and J by 8 bases, leaving 12 bases between them. The chain's CDR3 is CASSLDRPTKQYF. Written as DNA, the CDR3 is TGTGCCAGCAGTTTAGATCGCCCGACAAAGCAGTACTTC.

This clone was counted a single time. The chain is built from TRBV30 and TRBJ1-4; tentatively, D is TRBD1 (5 bases). V was clipped by 0 bases and J by 2 bases, with 16 bases between them. The CDR3 totals 17 residues. In germline, CDR1 is GTSNPN, CDR2 SVGIG (reference sequence). CDR3 in DNA: TGTGCCTGGAGTGTGGGGCAGGGAAAAGTGACTAATGAAAAACTGTTTTTT. Its protein is CAWSVGQGKVTNEKLFF.

The chain joins TRBV7-3 to TRBJ2-3; TRBD2 might be the D (7 bases). Trimming left V 0 bases short and J 6 bases short, with 13 bases between. From germline, CDR1 is SGHTA and CDR2 FQGTGA. This CDR3 is built from 15 residues. In DNA, the CDR3 is TGTGCCAGCAGCTTAACCGGGGGGCTTATTGATACGCAGTATTTT. Residues: CASSLTGGLIDTQYF.

The V gene is TRBV5-4, the J gene TRBJ1-2; maybe TRBD1 (6 bases). Trimming left V 4 bases short and J 4 bases short, with 11 bases between. CDR3 length: 13 amino acids. Germline values: CDR1 SGHNT, CDR2 YYREEE (reference sequence). CDR3 coding DNA: TGTGCCAGCAGCCAGGACAGTCTCTATGGCTACACCTTC. This codes for CASSQDSLYGYTF.

This rearrangement joins TRBV30 to TRBJ1-5; 8 bases map to TRBD1. Per the germline V gene, CDR1 is GTSNPN and CDR2 is SVGIG (reference sequence). V was clipped by 4 bases and J by 5 bases; unmatched bases: 10. The CDR3 loop spans 15 amino acids. CDR3 sequence reads: CAWTAGQGPYQPQHF. The CDR3 DNA sequence: TGTGCCTGGACCGCCGGACAGGGACCTTATCAGCCCCAGCATTTT. Combining the CDR3 with reference TRBV30 and TRBJ1-5 gives the whole variable domain SQTIHQWPATLVQPVGSPLSLECTVEGTSNPNLYWYRQAAGRGLQLLFYSVGIGQISSEVPQNLSASRPQDRQFILSSKKLLLSDSGFYLCAWTAGQGPYQPQHFGDGTRLSIL.

This rearrangement joins TRBV3-1 (or the pseudogene TRBV3-2) to TRBJ2-2; 8 bases align to TRBD2. Losses at the gene ends were 8 bases for V and 1 base for J; bases not matched to a gene: 9. The CDR3 extends over 16 amino acids. Germline V CDR1 and CDR2: LGHDT, YNNKEL (reference sequence). In DNA form, the CDR3 reads TGTGCCAGCTCCCCATTAGCGGGGCTGAACACCGGGGAGCTGTTTTTT. This gives the protein CASSPLAGLNTGELFF.

V usage is TRBV7-9 and J usage is TRBJ2-7; the D is unclear. CDR3 length equals 11 residues. V gave up 3 bases and J gave up 7 bases, with 7 bases separating them. Germline loops: CDR1 SEHNR, CDR2 FQNEAQ (reference sequence). CDR3 sequence: CASSFRSEQYF. Written as DNA, the CDR3 is TGTGCCAGCAGCTTTAGGAGTGAGCAGTACTTC.

This clone was seen just once. This chain's CDR3 is CASSVGAGVNQPQHF. The CDR3 nucleotides are TGTGCCAGCAGCGTAGGGGCGGGGGTGAATCAGCCCCAGCATTTT. The V and J genes are TRBV9 and TRBJ1-5; D might be TRBD1 (5 bases). Trimming cost V 0 bases and J 4 bases, with 11 bases left between them. There are 15 residues in the CDR3. Germline V CDR1 and CDR2: SGDLS, YYNGEE. The whole variable domain, remainder taken from reference TRBV9 and TRBJ1-5, is DSGVTQTPKHLITATGQRVTLRCSPRSGDLSVYWYQQSLDQGLQFLIQYYNGEERAKGNILERFSAQQFPDLHSELNLSSLELGDSALYFCASSVGAGVNQPQHFGDGTRLSIL.

The chain employs TRBV21-1 and TRBJ1-1; the D call TRBD1 from the table was never checked on the DNA. TRBV21-1 is described as a pseudogene. This CDR3 comprises 16 residues. The CDR3 sequence: CASSKDGQEENTEAFF. The CDR3 DNA sequence: TGTGCCAGCAGCAAAGACGGTCAGGAAGAAAACACTGAAGCTTTCTTT.

The chain carries TRBV9 and TRBJ2-7, with TRBD1 matching over 8 bases. The CDR3 sequence is 18 residues long. J lost 2 bases, V lost 0 bases, and 13 bases had no gene match. The germline V gene encodes CDR1 SGDLS and CDR2 YYNGEE. The CDR3 sequence: CASSVDLGGQGSPYEQYF. CDR3 nucleotides: TGTGCCAGCAGCGTAGATCTAGGTGGACAGGGATCCCCCTACGAGCAGTACTTC.

This clone was seen more than once but under ten times. This rearrangement joins TRBV14 to TRBJ1-1; perhaps TRBD1 as D (6 bases). Germline V gives CDR1 SGHDN, CDR2 FVKESK. Trimming cost V 2 bases and J 2 bases, with 12 bases left between them. The CDR3 is 15 amino acids. The CDR3 coding sequence is TGTGCCAGCAGCCAATTGGGACACCGCAACACTGAAGCTTTCTTT. Its translation: CASSQLGHRNTEAFF. The entire variable domain, with the rest obtained from reference TRBV14 and TRBJ1-1, is as follows: EAGVTQFPSHSVIEKGQTVTLRCDPISGHDNLYWYRRVMGKEIKFLLHFVKESKQDESGMPNNRFLAERTGGTYSTLKVQPAELEDSGVYFCASSQLGHRNTEAFFGQGTRLTVV.

This chain connects TRBV24-1 to TRBJ2-3, with D tentatively TRBD2 (6 bases). V shed 7 bases and J shed 3 bases, with 16 bases lying between them. The CDR3 loop spans 15 amino acids. CDR1 and CDR2 from the germline V gene are KGHDR and SFDVKD. The CDR3 is CATRDGRGRTDTQYF. The CDR3 coding sequence is TGTGCCACCAGGGACGGGAGAGGGAGGACAGATACGCAGTATTTT.

The chain is built from TRBV29-1 and TRBJ1-2; the D gene is possibly TRBD1 (6 bases). V lost 6 bases, J lost 8 bases, and 22 bases lay in between. Germline CDR1 and CDR2: SQVTM and ANQGSEA. The CDR3 covers 14 residues. The CDR3 nucleotides are TGCAGCGTGGACACCGGGACAACAAAAATCGGCTACACCTTC. This gives the protein CSVDTGTTKIGYTF.

V usage is TRBV30 and J usage is TRBJ2-3; D possibly corresponds to TRBD2 (5 bases). Germline V gene sequence: CDR1 GTSNPN, CDR2 SVGIG (reference sequence). Trimming took off 7 bases at V and 3 bases at J, with 20 bases between the two ends. This CDR3 comprises 15 residues. The CDR3, as DNA: TGTGCCTATACCAACAGAGGGTTTGGTACAGATACGCAGTATTTT. Its translation is CAYTNRGFGTDTQYF.

The V gene is TRBV29-1, the J gene TRBJ2-5; 10 bases fit TRBD1. V lost 4 bases, J lost 5 bases, and 7 bases stayed unmatched. The CDR3 has 14 amino acids. Germline CDR1 is SQVTM and CDR2 is ANQGSEA. Here the CDR3 reads CSVGVTGGRETQYF. In DNA, the CDR3 is TGCAGCGTTGGGGTGACAGGGGGCAGGGAGACCCAGTACTTC.

CDR3 in amino acids: CASWGGLGTEAFF. The CDR3 region has the DNA TGTGCCTCCTGGGGGGGGCTGGGGACTGAAGCTTTCTTT. The V gene is TRBV10-3, the J gene TRBJ1-1, with D perhaps matching TRBD1 (6 bases). V was trimmed by 11 bases and J by 5 bases, leaving 18 bases between them. CDR1 and CDR2 from the germline V gene are ENHRY and SYGVKD. The CDR3 spans 13 residues.

This chain joins TRBV6-2 or TRBV6-3 and TRBJ2-3; TRBD2 aligns across 10 bases. Germline V gene lookup returns CDR1 MNHEY and CDR2 SVGEGT. Trimming removed 0 bases from V and 6 bases from J; junction bases left unmatched: 9. The CDR3 loop spans 17 amino acids. CDR3 region: CASSYSSASGRSDTQYF. The CDR3 region has the DNA TGTGCCAGCAGTTACTCATCGGCTAGCGGGAGATCGGATACGCAGTATTTT.

DNA for the CDR3: TGTGCCACCAGTGATTTGCCCCGGACTGGCCCAGACGAGCAGTACTTC. Protein product: CATSDLPRTGPDEQYF. This chain joins TRBV24-1 and TRBJ2-7; TRBD2 might be the D (5 bases). Trimming removed 0 bases at V and 5 bases at J, with 16 bases between. The CDR3 sequence is 16 residues long. Germline CDR1 KGHDR, CDR2 SFDVKD.